Presented here are 28 T cell receptor beta chains from one specimen sequenced in a study of blood T cell repertoires in COVID-19. TCRdb keeps only in-frame clones here, not all; method: immunoSEQ multiplex PCR. This table holds a few hundred thousand clones, nearly 90% found once. Sequenced material: PBMCs or T cells enriched from blood (not recorded which). The receptors originated from a man aged 25-45 years who had been exposed to COVID-19.

The chain links TRBV27 to TRBJ2-7, with a possible D match to TRBD1 (6 bases). The CDR3 consists of 14 residues. Trimming removed 4 bases from V and 0 bases from J, with 10 bases in between. The germline gives CDR1 MNHEY, CDR2 SMNVEV (reference sequence). The CDR3 DNA follows: TGTGCCAGCAGTTCCACAGGGTCCTCCTACGAGCAGTACTTC. Its translation: CASSSTGSSYEQYF.

The chain joins TRBV5-1 to TRBJ2-1; a possible D gene is TRBD1 (5 bases). V dropped 2 bases and J dropped 4 bases, with 25 bases sitting between them. CDR3 length equals 19 residues. CDR1 SGHRS and CDR2 YFSETQ come from the germline V gene. CDR3 nucleotides: TGCGCCAGCAGCTTTTATTCCTCCATAAGGGGTTCCCTTTACAATGAGCAGTTCTTC. It is translated as CASSFYSSIRGSLYNEQFF.

The chain employs TRBV19 and TRBJ1-6, with D tentatively TRBD1 (5 bases). V lost 2 bases, J lost 8 bases, and 19 bases lay in between. The germline V gene encodes CDR1 LNHDA and CDR2 SQIVND (reference sequence). The CDR3 length is 17 residues. CDR3 loop: CASSITSPAGRDSPLHF. CDR3 DNA: TGTGCCAGTAGTATAACCAGCCCGGCAGGGAGGGATTCACCCCTCCACTTT.

This rearrangement joins TRBV7-9 to TRBJ1-1; 9 nucleotides line up with TRBD1. CDR1 and CDR2 from the germline V gene are SEHNR and FQNEAQ (reference sequence). Losses at the gene ends were 7 bases for V and 6 bases for J; bases not matched to a gene: 12. The CDR3 consists of 15 residues. The CDR3 loop reads CASTLLATGGAEAFF. In DNA form, the CDR3 reads TGTGCCAGCACCCTCCTAGCGACAGGGGGAGCTGAAGCTTTCTTT. The entire variable domain, with the rest obtained from reference TRBV7-9 and TRBJ1-1, is as follows: DTGVSQNPRHKITKRGQNVTFRCDPISEHNRLYWYRQTLGQGPEFLTYFQNEAQLEKSRLLSDRFSAERPKGSFSTLEIQRTEQGDSAMYLCASTLLATGGAEAFFGQGTRLTVV.

This clone is a singleton in its sample. This chain links TRBV12-3 or TRBV12-4 with TRBJ2-7; D not resolved. CDR3 length: 13 amino acids. Between the trimmed V and J ends, which lost 0 bases and 2 bases, there was a span of 5 bases. CDR3 sequence reads: CASSLARTYEQYF. CDR3 sequence (DNA): TGTGCCAGCAGTTTAGCGCGAACCTACGAGCAGTACTTC.

V gene TRBV19 combines with J gene TRBJ1-5; 10 positions match TRBD1. Trimming at V came to 6 bases and at J to 6 bases, leaving 5 bases not matched to a gene. Germline assignment: CDR1 LNHDA and CDR2 SQIVND (reference sequence). The CDR3 is 14 amino acids. The CDR3 region has the DNA TGTGCCAGTAGGGGGACAGGGGCGTCTCAGCCCCAGCATTTT. Its translation is CASRGTGASQPQHF.

The V call is TRBV6-5, the J call TRBJ1-1; no reliable D call. The V gene lost 7 bases and the J gene lost 5 bases, with 17 bases spanning the gap. The CDR3 is made up of 14 amino acids. Germline CDR1 and CDR2: MNHEY and SVGAGI. This CDR3 reads CASKESGLWTEAFF. CDR3 sequence (DNA): TGTGCCAGCAAAGAAAGCGGGTTGTGGACTGAAGCTTTCTTT.

The chain combines TRBV6-6 with TRBJ2-2; 8 bases are a match to TRBD1. The CDR3 has 15 residues. The germline gives CDR1 MNHNY, CDR2 SVGAGI (reference sequence). V was clipped by 6 bases and J by 6 bases; unmatched bases: 9. DNA for the CDR3: TGTGCCAGCAGCTACGACAGGGGAGTAGCCGGGGAGCTGTTTTTT. Protein product: CASSYDRGVAGELFF.

The rearrangement joins TRBV19 to TRBJ2-1; 10 nucleotides line up with TRBD1. The CDR3 length is 15 residues. Germline V gene lookup returns CDR1 LNHDA and CDR2 SQIVND (reference sequence). J was trimmed by 6 bases and V by 5 bases; bases with no gene match: 7. As DNA, the CDR3 is TGTGCCAGTAGTGGGGGGACAGGGGTCAGCAATGAGCAGTTCTTC. Encoded protein: CASSGGTGVSNEQFF.

The chain uses TRBV6-4 and TRBJ2-1; TRBD2 might be the D (7 bases). Germline-derived CDR1 and CDR2 are MRHNA and SNTAGT. The CDR3 runs to 15 residues. The ends were cut back, 4 bases at V and 6 bases at J, with 16 bases in the middle. CDR3 residues: CASSVNGGQSNEQFF. In DNA, the CDR3 is TGTGCCAGCAGTGTGAACGGGGGGCAGAGCAATGAGCAGTTCTTC.

This chain connects TRBV10-3 to TRBJ1-3, with D unclear. Trimming removed 4 bases from V and 0 bases from J, with 10 bases in between. The V gene's germline CDR1 is ENHRY and CDR2 SYGVKD. The CDR3 runs 15 residues. CDR3 in amino acids: CAISGQVSSGNTIYF. CDR3 DNA: TGTGCCATCAGTGGCCAAGTCAGCTCTGGAAACACCATATATTTT.

This clone was found once. This sequence joins TRBV3-1 (or the pseudogene TRBV3-2) and TRBJ2-1; 8 positions match TRBD2. This CDR3 is built from 14 residues. The V gene end was trimmed by 0 bases and the J gene end by 10 bases; junction bases not matched to a gene: 5. From germline, CDR1 is LGHDT and CDR2 YNNKEL (reference sequence). In DNA, the CDR3 is TGTGCCAGCAGCCAAGATAATGCGGGGGGCGAGCAGTTCTTC. It is translated as CASSQDNAGGEQFF.

The chain employs TRBV11-2 and TRBJ1-6; 8 bases map to TRBD1. V was clipped by 3 bases and J by 10 bases; unmatched bases: 2. The CDR3 totals 13 residues. Germline CDR1 SGHAT, CDR2 FQNNGV. In DNA, the CDR3 is TGTGCCAGCAGCTTCGACAGGGGATCACCCCTCCACTTT. Residues: CASSFDRGSPLHF.

The chain joins TRBV4-3 to TRBJ2-5, with 9 bases fitting TRBD1. This CDR3 contains 15 residues. With V trimmed by 1 base and J by 6 bases, 6 bases remained unmatched. Germline values: CDR1 LGHNA, CDR2 YSLEER. This CDR3 reads CASSQGGTGRQTQYF. DNA for the CDR3: TGCGCCAGCAGCCAAGGTGGGACAGGGAGACAGACCCAGTACTTC.

The chain has TRBV11-2 and TRBJ1-1, with D unresolved. V lost 5 bases and J 7 bases, leaving 14 bases between the germline ends. There are 13 residues in the CDR3. CDR1 and CDR2 (germline): SGHAT, FQNNGV. The CDR3 spells CASSPPGAFEAFF. The CDR3 bases are TGTGCCAGCAGCCCCCCAGGCGCATTTGAAGCTTTCTTT.

This chain joins TRBV5-1 and TRBJ2-4; D remains ambiguous. In germline, CDR1 is SGHRS, CDR2 YFSETQ. The CDR3 spans 19 residues. Trimming left V 4 bases short and J 0 bases short, with 23 bases between. CDR3 loop: CASSSGGSALYGAKNIQYF. The CDR3 bases are TGCGCCAGCAGCAGTGGCGGTTCTGCCTTGTATGGAGCCAAAAACATTCAGTACTTC. Full variable domain (missing parts from reference TRBV5-1 and TRBJ2-4): KAGVTQTPRYLIKTRGQQVTLSCSPISGHRSVSWYQQTPGQGLQFLFEYFSETQRNKGNFPGRFSGRQFSNSRSEMNVSTLELGDSALYLCASSSGGSALYGAKNIQYFGAGTRLSVL.

The V call is TRBV11-1, the J call TRBJ1-2; D possibly corresponds to TRBD1 (6 bases). The V gene lost 2 bases and the J gene lost 6 bases, with 10 bases spanning the gap. CDR3 length: 13 amino acids. CDR1 and CDR2 (germline): SGHAT, FQDESV (reference sequence). The CDR3 loop reads CASSLHREDGYTF. CDR3 in DNA: TGTGCCAGCAGCTTACACAGGGAAGATGGCTACACCTTC.

This clone has only a few counts. This chain links TRBV4-2 with TRBJ2-5, with 15 bases that match TRBD2. The CDR3 runs 18 residues. V shed 4 bases and J 2 bases; nucleotides not matched to a gene: 8. Germline CDR1 is LGHNA and CDR2 is YNFKEQ. The CDR3 sequence: CASSPGYGLAGGQETQYF. The CDR3 DNA reads as TGTGCCAGCAGCCCCGGGTACGGACTAGCGGGGGGGCAAGAGACCCAGTACTTC.

The CDR3 DNA reads as TGCGCCAGCAGCACAGCCCGGGACAGTAATTCACCCCTCCACTTT. Translating it yields CASSTARDSNSPLHF. V is TRBV5-1 and J is TRBJ1-6; 7 positions match TRBD1. This CDR3 comprises 15 residues. The germline V gene has CDR1 SGHRS and CDR2 YFSETQ. V dropped 4 bases and J dropped 6; count of bases not matched to a gene: 7.

This clone was detected only once. The chain combines TRBV18 with TRBJ1-2; TRBD1 might be the D (5 bases). This CDR3 contains 12 residues. Germline V CDR1 and CDR2: KGHSH, LQKENI. V shed 5 bases and J shed 8 bases, with 12 bases lying between them. CDR3 sequence: CASSYTGEGYTF. In DNA, the CDR3 is TGTGCCAGCTCATACACAGGAGAGGGCTACACCTTC.

The chain couples TRBV4-1 to TRBJ2-5; 7 nucleotides align to TRBD2. CDR1 MGHRA and CDR2 YSYEKL come from the germline V gene. The CDR3 runs to 15 residues. J gave up 4 bases and V 1 base, and 6 bases lay outside the gene matches. Here the CDR3 reads CASSQGAQRGETQYF. CDR3 DNA: TGCGCCAGCAGCCAAGGGGCTCAGCGGGGAGAGACCCAGTACTTC.

This chain links TRBV4-1 with TRBJ2-3, with 9 bases lining up with TRBD2. V dropped 2 bases and J dropped 8; count of bases not matched to a gene: 14. Germline loops: CDR1 MGHRA, CDR2 YSYEKL. This CDR3 is 17 amino acids long. The CDR3 nucleotides are TGCGCCAGCAGCCAACTCCCAACAGTTAGCGGGGGTGCTACGCAGTATTTT. This sequence encodes CASSQLPTVSGGATQYF.

This chain links TRBV9 with TRBJ1-2; D is perhaps TRBD1 (5 bases). Germline V gene lookup returns CDR1 SGDLS and CDR2 YYNGEE. Trimming removed 0 bases from V and 2 bases from J, with 11 bases in between. The length of the CDR3 is 15 residues. CDR3 in amino acids: CASSVAAGRNYGYTF. The CDR3 DNA sequence: TGTGCCAGCAGCGTAGCGGCAGGGAGGAACTATGGCTACACCTTC.

V gene TRBV6-5 combines with J gene TRBJ1-5; TRBD1 agrees at 9 bases. There are 13 residues in the CDR3. V was pared by 7 bases and J by 6 bases, with 4 bases of the junction left unmatched. Germline V lookup: CDR1 MNHEY, CDR2 SVGAGI. The CDR3 protein is CASTGTGIQPQHF. The CDR3 nucleotides read TGTGCCAGCACCGGGACAGGGATTCAGCCCCAGCATTTT.

This clone has more than one count but fewer than ten. Other DNA sequences in this sample translate to the same CDR3. V gene TRBV6-5 combines with J gene TRBJ1-1; D perhaps matches TRBD1 (5 bases). In germline, CDR1 is MNHEY, CDR2 SVGAGI. This CDR3 spans 12 amino acids. V was cut by 3 bases and J by 4 bases, with 6 bases left in between. The CDR3 spells CASSYGATEAFF. In DNA form, the CDR3 reads TGTGCCAGCAGTTATGGGGCCACTGAAGCTTTCTTT.

V gene TRBV4-2 combines with J gene TRBJ1-6; TRBD1 is a possible D gene (6 bases). CDR1 is LGHNA and CDR2 is YNFKEQ in the germline V gene. The CDR3 covers 16 residues. Deletions cut 1 base from V and 3 bases from J, with 10 bases between. The CDR3 nucleotides read TGTGCCAGCAGCCAAGCGAGGACAGTCTATAATTCACCCCTCCACTTT. Translating it yields CASSQARTVYNSPLHF.

The CDR3 nucleotides read TGTGCCAGCAGCTTAGTTGGCACCTACTATGGCTACACCTTC. Encoded protein: CASSLVGTYYGYTF. The chain joins TRBV7-2 to TRBJ1-2; D call uncertain. The germline V gene has CDR1 SGHTA and CDR2 FQGNSA. This CDR3 spans 14 amino acids. V shed 1 base and J shed 3 bases, with 9 bases lying between them.

The J gene is TRBJ1-1, the V gene TRBV7-3; TRBD1 aligns across 7 bases. This CDR3 spans 13 amino acids. The junction had 1 base not matched to a gene; V was cut back by 3 bases and J by 3 bases. Germline lookup yields CDR1 SGHTA and CDR2 FQGTGA. The CDR3 sequence: CASSLGQHTEAFF. The CDR3 nucleotides are TGTGCCAGCAGCTTGGGACAGCACACTGAAGCTTTCTTT.